This T cell receptor (beta chain) was obtained from a study of T cell responses to AZD1222 COVID-19 vaccine. The ends were cut back, 4 bases at V and 5 bases at J, with 15 bases in the middle. The germline CDR1 and CDR2 sequences are MDHEN and SYDVKM. The CDR3 contains 15 residues. TCRdb keeps only in-frame clones here, not all; method: immunoSEQ multiplex PCR. Of roughly 100,000 clones detected, 88% appear once; the ten largest clones hold 9% to 9.5%. The V and J genes are TRBV28 and TRBJ1-5; D is undetermined. The sequenced sample was peripheral blood, obtained on day 0 of AZD1222 vaccination. The source of this sequence is an adult in good health. The CDR3 DNA reads TGTGCCAGCAGTTGGGGTCTCACCTCCTATCAGCCCCAGCATTTT. The encoded protein is CASSWGLTSYQPQHF. The whole variable domain, filled in from reference TRBV28 and TRBJ1-5, reads DVKVTQSSRYLVKRTGEKVFLECVQDMDHENMFWYRQDPGLGLRLIYFSYDVKMKEKGDIPEGYSVSREKKERFSLILESASTNQTSMYLCASSWGLTSYQPQHFGDGTRLSIL.